Sequencing of this TCR delta chain was carried out in a study of gamma-delta chains in newborns, infants, children. Looking at the study overall: Polyclonal expansion of innate γδ T cells after birth follows microbial exposure.

TCRdb fed the reads to CATT. The sample contains some 4,000 delta-chain clones, 6.2% of which appear only once. The V and J ends lost 1 base and 2 bases, in that order; junction bases with no gene match: 5. This CDR3 contains 19 residues. Germline-derived CDR1 and CDR2 are TSWWSYY and QGS. This clone was observed a few times. The clonotype was recovered from a child who was a newborn, infant or young child, either healthy, febrile or measles-vaccinated (not recorded which). The sequenced sample was blood. The rearrangement uses TRDV1 and TRDJ3; 10 nucleotides agree with TRDD3. CDR3 DNA sequence: TGTGCTCTTGGGGAACAAGGGGGATACGGAGCCTGGGACACCCGACAGATGTTTTTC. Encoded protein: CALGEQGGYGAWDTRQMFF.